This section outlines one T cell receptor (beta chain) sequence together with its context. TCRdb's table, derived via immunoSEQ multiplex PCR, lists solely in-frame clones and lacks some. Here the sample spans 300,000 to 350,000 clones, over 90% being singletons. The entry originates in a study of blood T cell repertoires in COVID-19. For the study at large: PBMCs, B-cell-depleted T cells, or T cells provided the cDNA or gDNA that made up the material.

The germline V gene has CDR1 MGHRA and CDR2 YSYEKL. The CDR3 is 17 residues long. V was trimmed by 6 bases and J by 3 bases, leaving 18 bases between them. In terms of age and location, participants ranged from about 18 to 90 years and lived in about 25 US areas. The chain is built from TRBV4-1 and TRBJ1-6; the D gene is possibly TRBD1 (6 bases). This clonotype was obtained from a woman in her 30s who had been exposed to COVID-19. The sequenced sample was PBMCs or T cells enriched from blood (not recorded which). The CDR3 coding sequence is TGCGCCAGCAGTAGGGACACCTACACGATCTATAATTCACCCCTCCACTTT. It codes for CASSRDTYTIYNSPLHF.